This T cell receptor (beta chain) appears in the sequencing data of a study of chemoradiotherapy in HPV16-positive cancers. Study background: A couple of HPV16-positive patients' cells yielded candidate HPV-specific clones and common motifs.

Looked up from germline, CDR1 is MDHEN and CDR2 is SYDVKM. This CDR3 comprises 18 residues. The V gene lost 4 bases and the J gene lost 1 base, with 20 bases spanning the gap. Repertoires were sampled repeatedly during chemoradiotherapy. On this clone: Antigen unknown.

Libraries were prepared by immunoSEQ multiplex PCR; TCRdb keeps only in-frame clonotypes and omits some of them. Here the sample spans approximately 19,000 clones, more than 70% being singletons. Whole-study results and caveats: HPV-responsive T-cell expansion during chemoradiotherapy was linked to improved recurrence-free survival in HPV16-positive patients. During treatment, candidate HPV-specific clones and E7-related motifs expanded in tumor.

The gene calls are TRBV28 and TRBJ2-1; D is perhaps TRBD1 (5 bases). The specimen was blood, collected from a patient who underwent chemoradiotherapy. This clonotype was sampled from a human donor with HPV-associated anogenital cancer. DNA of the CDR3: TGTGCCAGCAGTTCAGTGGGGCTTTCCCCAGTTTCCTACAATGAGCAGTTCTTC. It translates to CASSSVGLSPVSYNEQFF.